What follows are 28 T cell receptor beta chains derived from one specimen sequenced in a study of a mutant IDH1 vaccine in newly diagnosed glioma. Time point in this sample: week 47, end of study. Doses comprised 300 ug of mutant IDH1 20-mer peptide each, plus topical imiquimod. Their target antigens are unknown. Method: immunoSEQ multiplex PCR; TCRdb's copy keeps in-frame clones and lacks some. The sample records about 54,000 clones, roughly four fifths being singletons. Sequenced material: PBMCs, taken from a glioma patient whose treatment included an IDH1 peptide vaccine. These receptors originate from a woman in her forties or fifties with glioma.

The chain uses TRBV13 and TRBJ2-7, with D perhaps TRBD2 (5 bases). V was clipped by 2 bases and J by 2 bases, with 10 bases between them. CDR3 length: 14 residues. Per germline, CDR1 PRHDT and CDR2 FYEKMQ (reference sequence). The CDR3 loop is CASSLRGKAYEQYF. CDR3 nucleotide sequence: TGTGCCAGCAGCTTAAGAGGGAAAGCCTACGAGCAGTACTTC.

The V call is TRBV10-3, the J call TRBJ1-2, with 12 bases that match TRBD1. The CDR3 consists of 15 residues. Trimming cost V 7 bases and J 8 bases; bases outside gene matches: 11. Germline values: CDR1 ENHRY, CDR2 SYGVKD. This chain's CDR3 is CAINLAGQGASGYTF. The CDR3 DNA reads as TGTGCCATCAACCTAGCGGGACAGGGGGCTAGCGGCTACACCTTC.

Comment on this clone: The sample contains more than one DNA sequence encoding this CDR3. The chain employs TRBV6-6 and TRBJ1-2, with a weak D call TRBD1 (5 bases). Between the trimmed V and J ends, which lost 0 bases and 6 bases, there was a span of 5 bases. This CDR3 contains 12 residues. Germline CDR1 MNHNY, CDR2 SVGAGI (reference sequence). CDR3 coding DNA: TGTGCCAGCAGTTACTCAGGGGATGGCTACACCTTC. Its translation is CASSYSGDGYTF.

The chain employs TRBV7-2 and TRBJ2-5; D tentatively reads TRBD1 or TRBD2 (5 bases each). V gave up 0 bases and J gave up 5 bases, with 16 bases separating them. This CDR3 is 16 amino acids long. The V gene's germline CDR1 is SGHTA and CDR2 FQGNSA. This chain's CDR3 is CASSLAQGSWEETQYF. DNA of the CDR3: TGTGCCAGCAGCTTAGCGCAGGGCTCTTGGGAGGAGACCCAGTACTTC.

The rearrangement joins TRBV29-1 to TRBJ2-6; D unclear. V lost 7 bases to trimming and J lost 3 bases, with 7 bases between them. The CDR3 runs to 12 residues. Germline-derived CDR1 and CDR2 are SQVTM and ANQGSEA. CDR3 sequence (DNA): TGCAGCGCCGGGCGTGGGGCCAACGTCCTGACTTTC. Its protein product is CSAGRGANVLTF. Together with reference TRBV29-1 and TRBJ2-6, the CDR3 gives the full variable domain: SAVISQKPSRDICQRGTSLTIQCQVDSQVTMMFWYRQQPGQSLTLIATANQGSEATYESGFVIDKFPISRPNLTFSTLTVSNMSPEDSSIYLCSAGRGANVLTFGAGSRLTVL.

The J gene is TRBJ1-5, the V gene TRBV27; no clear D. The germline V gene encodes CDR1 MNHEY and CDR2 SMNVEV (reference sequence). V lost 8 bases and J 3 bases, leaving 17 bases between the germline ends. There are 15 residues in the CDR3. DNA for the CDR3: TGTGCCAGCCGCCCTGAGGCGGCTTACAATCAGCCCCAGCATTTT. This codes for CASRPEAAYNQPQHF.

The chain couples TRBV27 to TRBJ1-6, with a possible D match to TRBD1 (6 bases). The CDR3 contains 15 residues. Trimming shortened V by 2 bases and J by 5 bases, and 10 bases separated the two germline ends. Germline CDR1 and CDR2: MNHEY and SMNVEV (reference sequence). The CDR3 DNA reads as TGTGCCAGCAGTTTACGACAGGTTAATAATTCACCCCTCCACTTT. As protein: CASSLRQVNNSPLHF.

The V call is TRBV28, the J call TRBJ1-2; 10 bases agree with TRBD1. J lost 2 bases, V lost 6 bases, and 6 bases had no gene match. The CDR3 sequence is 15 residues long. Germline loops: CDR1 MDHEN, CDR2 SYDVKM. Written as DNA, the CDR3 is TGTGCCAGCAGGCGGACAGGGGGAGAGAACTATGGCTACACCTTC. It translates to CASRRTGGENYGYTF.

This clone turned up a few times. The chain joins TRBV6-5 to TRBJ1-2; unclear D gene. This CDR3 is built from 12 residues. Per germline, CDR1 MNHEY and CDR2 SVGAGI. Trimming left V 6 bases short and J 7 bases short, with 12 bases between. The DNA of the CDR3 is TGTGCCAGCAGCTCTACCTCTGGTGGCTACACCTTC. This sequence encodes CASSSTSGGYTF.

This chain joins TRBV2 and TRBJ1-3, with a possible D match to TRBD1 (6 bases). The ends were cut back, 8 bases at V and 2 bases at J, with 7 bases in the middle. CDR3 length equals 12 residues. Germline loops: CDR1 SNHLY, CDR2 FYNNEI. The CDR3: CASRQAGNTIYF. The CDR3 DNA follows: TGTGCCAGCCGACAGGCTGGAAACACCATATATTTT.

The V call is TRBV28, the J call TRBJ1-2; no clear D. CDR3 length: 11 amino acids. V was cut by 5 bases and J by 3 bases, with 4 bases left in between. Germline V gives CDR1 MDHEN, CDR2 SYDVKM. The CDR3 region is CASSPDYGYTF. For the CDR3, the DNA is TGTGCCAGCAGTCCAGACTATGGCTACACCTTC.

The DNA for the CDR3 is TGTGCCAGCACGAAAGAAGTTACGCAGTATTTT. It is translated as CASTKEVTQYF. V gene TRBV6-1 combines with J gene TRBJ2-3; D unclear. Trimming pared 7 bases from V and 8 bases from J, leaving 10 bases between. The CDR3 is 11 residues long. Germline-derived CDR1 and CDR2 are MNHNS and SASEGT.

In this sample, this clone turned up once. The rearrangement joins TRBV5-4 to TRBJ2-1; weak D call: TRBD1 (6 bases). Trimming stripped 4 bases from V and 7 bases from J, with 12 bases between. Germline-derived CDR1 and CDR2 are SGHNT and YYREEE (reference sequence). This CDR3 contains 13 residues. The CDR3 reads CASSATGLNEQFF. The DNA for the CDR3 is TGTGCCAGCAGCGCAACAGGGTTGAATGAGCAGTTCTTC.

This clone was seen once. V and J are TRBV18 and TRBJ1-5; TRBD1 might be the D (5 bases). V dropped 8 bases and J dropped 5 bases, with 13 bases sitting between them. Germline V lookup: CDR1 KGHSH, CDR2 LQKENI. This CDR3 has 13 amino acids. The CDR3 bases are TGTGCCAGCCCCCCACAGGTTTATCAGCCCCAGCATTTT. It translates to CASPPQVYQPQHF. The full variable domain, with the rest looked up from reference TRBV18 and TRBJ1-5, is NAGVMQNPRHLVRRRGQEARLRCSPMKGHSHVYWYRQLPEEGLKFMVYLQKENIIDESGMPKERFSAEFPKEGPSILRIQQVVRGDSAAYFCASPPQVYQPQHFGDGTRLSIL.

The CDR3 DNA reads as TGCGCCAGCAGCACTTCGGGACAGGGGGTTTCACCCCTCCACTTT. Protein sequence: CASSTSGQGVSPLHF. The genes are TRBV5-1 and TRBJ1-6; TRBD1 matches at 11 bases. V was pared by 4 bases and J by 9 bases, with 6 bases of the junction left unmatched. Germline CDR1 reads SGHRS; CDR2 reads YFSETQ. The CDR3 runs 15 residues.

V is TRBV9 and J is TRBJ2-2, with TRBD1 as a possible D gene (6 bases). Trimming stripped 4 bases from V and 0 bases from J, with 16 bases between. The CDR3 sequence is 17 residues long. Per germline, CDR1 SGDLS and CDR2 YYNGEE. The CDR3 reads CASSTKTGTSNTGELFF. CDR3 coding DNA: TGTGCCAGCAGCACTAAGACCGGGACATCGAACACCGGGGAGCTGTTTTTT. The complete variable domain, with remaining parts taken from reference TRBV9 and TRBJ2-2, reads DSGVTQTPKHLITATGQRVTLRCSPRSGDLSVYWYQQSLDQGLQFLIQYYNGEERAKGNILERFSAQQFPDLHSELNLSSLELGDSALYFCASSTKTGTSNTGELFFGEGSRLTVL.

This clone was observed a single time. The J gene is TRBJ2-2, the V gene TRBV6-1; TRBD2 matches at 7 bases. This CDR3 is built from 13 residues. The V gene's germline CDR1 is MNHNS and CDR2 SASEGT. The V and J ends lost 4 bases and 4 bases, in that order; junction bases with no gene match: 0. CDR3 region: CASSGGGTGELFF. In nucleotides, the CDR3 is TGTGCCAGCAGTGGGGGGGGCACCGGGGAGCTGTTTTTT.

This clone was seen just once. This chain links TRBV30 with TRBJ1-5, with no clear D. CDR1 and CDR2 from the germline V gene are GTSNPN and SVGIG (reference sequence). The CDR3 loop spans 14 amino acids. V shed 0 bases and J shed 2 bases, with 8 bases lying between them. CDR3 protein: CAWSVLGGNQPQHF. CDR3 DNA: TGTGCCTGGAGTGTACTTGGGGGCAATCAGCCCCAGCATTTT.

CDR3 DNA: TGTGCCTGGAGTGTTGGGGGGCGGGCTAACTATGGCTACACCTTC. Protein product: CAWSVGGRANYGYTF. This chain uses TRBV30 with TRBJ1-2; D perhaps matches TRBD1 (6 bases). The CDR3 has 15 residues. The V gene lost 0 bases and the J gene lost 0 bases, with 11 bases spanning the gap. Germline CDR1 is GTSNPN and CDR2 is SVGIG (reference sequence).

The rearrangement uses TRBV5-1 and TRBJ2-7; perhaps D is TRBD1 or TRBD2 (6 bases each). The germline V gene encodes CDR1 SGHRS and CDR2 YFSETQ. With 0 bases removed from V and 0 bases from J, the gap between germline ends came to 13 bases. There are 16 residues in the CDR3. The CDR3 nucleotides read TGCGCCAGCAGCTTGGTGGGGGGCCCGCCCTCCTACGAGCAGTACTTC. Protein sequence: CASSLVGGPPSYEQYF.

The genes are TRBV10-3 and TRBJ2-1; TRBD2 matches at 8 bases. This CDR3 comprises 15 residues. The V gene end was trimmed by 3 bases and the J gene end by 7 bases; junction bases not matched to a gene: 8. The V gene's germline CDR1 is ENHRY and CDR2 SYGVKD. In DNA, the CDR3 is TGTGCCATCAGTGATCCCGGACTAGCTGGGAATGAGCAGTTCTTC. This translates into CAISDPGLAGNEQFF.

This sequence joins TRBV2 and TRBJ2-7, with 7 positions matching TRBD2. This CDR3 comprises 11 residues. Germline values: CDR1 SNHLY, CDR2 FYNNEI. Germline trimming cut 8 bases from V and 3 bases from J; bases unmatched to any gene: 1. The CDR3, as DNA: TGTGCCAGCGGGGGGGGCTACGAGCAGTACTTC. Translation gives CASGGGYEQYF.

The chain uses TRBV7-6 and TRBJ2-7, with D perhaps matching TRBD1 or TRBD2 (5 bases each). Trimming pared 1 base from V and 11 bases from J, leaving 18 bases between. The CDR3 contains 14 residues. CDR1 and CDR2 from the germline V gene are SGHVS and FNYEAQ. The CDR3 nucleotides read TGTGCCAGCAGCTTAGGGGGACCAGGGAACTCCGAGTACTTC. This codes for CASSLGGPGNSEYF.

The chain has TRBV9 and TRBJ2-1; 12 bases map to TRBD1. The germline gives CDR1 SGDLS, CDR2 YYNGEE. Trimming took 5 bases from V and 0 from J; bases not matched to a gene: 3. This CDR3 has 16 residues. The CDR3 DNA reads TGTGCCAGCAGAGGGGGACAGGGGGCCTCCTACAATGAGCAGTTCTTC. Its translation: CASRGGQGASYNEQFF.

The CDR3 sequence is CASSITPQGVAFF. In nucleotides, the CDR3 is TGCGCCAGCAGCATAACACCGCAGGGGGTAGCTTTCTTT. The chain couples TRBV5-1 to TRBJ1-1; the match to TRBD1 covers 7 bases. The CDR3 is 13 residues long. Trimming took 4 bases from V and 10 from J; bases not matched to a gene: 10. Germline-derived CDR1 and CDR2 are SGHRS and YFSETQ.

This clone occurred once. The chain employs TRBV10-3 and TRBJ2-7; 8 nucleotides line up with TRBD1. The V segment lost 2 bases and the J segment 3 bases; nucleotides outside the gene matches: 15. This CDR3 contains 18 residues. In germline, CDR1 is ENHRY, CDR2 SYGVKD. CDR3 loop: CAISEGDRGGRVHYEQYF. The CDR3 DNA reads as TGTGCCATCAGTGAGGGAGACAGGGGAGGACGGGTGCACTACGAGCAGTACTTC.

This clone was detected only once. The chain joins TRBV19 to TRBJ2-5, with D unresolved. Trimming removed 1 base from V and 4 bases from J, with 7 bases in between. This CDR3 is built from 13 residues. In germline, CDR1 is LNHDA, CDR2 SQIVND (reference sequence). CDR3 residues: CASSIAGVETQYF. The CDR3 DNA sequence: TGTGCCAGTAGTATAGCTGGGGTAGAGACCCAGTACTTC. Full variable domain (rest looked up from reference TRBV19 and TRBJ2-5): DGGITQSPKYLFRKEGQNVTLSCEQNLNHDAMYWYRQDPGQGLRLIYYSQIVNDFQKGDIAEGYSVSREKKESFPLTVTSAQKNPTAFYLCASSIAGVETQYFGPGTRLLVL.

The chain is built from TRBV7-9 and TRBJ2-3; no clear D gene. Looked up from germline, CDR1 is SEHNR and CDR2 is FQNEAQ (reference sequence). CDR3 length: 12 amino acids. Trimming cost V 1 base and J 6 bases, with 5 bases left between them. CDR3 region: CASSLESDTQYF. Here the CDR3 DNA reads TGTGCCAGCAGCTTAGAATCGGATACGCAGTATTTT.